This T cell receptor beta chain emerged from a study of glioma-infiltrating T cells. Study findings and constraints: Only very few CDR3 sequences appeared in both tissue and blood.

This clonotype was seen at least ten times. Its antigen remains unidentified. TCR alpha and beta CDR3 regions were amplified from RNA using iRepertoire nested multiplex PCR. MiXCR was run by TCRdb on the multiplex PCR reads, yielding one entry per CDR3 protein. The sample holds around 130,000 distinct CDR3 sequences; more than 20% are singletons and the top ten take 27%. CDR1 and CDR2 from the germline V gene are MNHNS and SASEGT. CDR3 length: 14 residues. The V gene lost 5 bases and the J gene lost 2 bases, with 9 bases spanning the gap. The sequencing sample was made of glioma tissue, nonneoplastic brain tissue, or PBMCs (not recorded which). The clonotype comes from a human donor with low-grade glioma or glioblastoma, undergoing nonglioma brain surgery, or in good health (not recorded which). V is TRBV6-1 and J is TRBJ2-2; the D is unclear. The CDR3 is CASSSNLNTGELFF. For the CDR3, the DNA is TGTGCCAGCAGTTCCAACCTTAACACCGGGGAGCTGTTTTTT.